This T cell receptor beta chain was found in a study of T cell responses to AZD1222 COVID-19 vaccine. The assay was immunoSEQ multiplex PCR, and TCRdb's table has in-frame clones only and misses some. Among 150,000 to 200,000 clones listed, 92% were seen once. V lost 1 base to trimming and J lost 0 bases, with 12 bases between them. The CDR3 length is 16 residues. In germline, CDR1 is SGHTA, CDR2 FQGNSA. V gene TRBV7-2 combines with J gene TRBJ1-1; D is undetermined. This sequence was found in an adult in good health. Sequences were derived from peripheral blood, sampled on day 0 of AZD1222 vaccination. The CDR3, as DNA: TGTGCCAGCAGCTTAGTTCCGGGCAGGATGAACACTGAAGCTTTCTTT. This gives the protein CASSLVPGRMNTEAFF.